A single sample gave rise to the 27 T cell receptor beta chains below, sequenced in a study of T cells expressing NK-cell markers (TCRdb year 2020). Libraries were prepared through 5' RACE. Instrument used: Illumina HiSeq 2000. The reads underwent TCRdb reprocessing, giving one record for each CDR3 protein sequence and no DNA. The sample's table lists a count of about 460,000 distinct CDR3 sequences. The ten largest clones add up to 1.4% of the sample. The material sequenced was blood T cells: a sorted CD56 or NKG2C T cell subset, CD4+ or CD8+ T cells, or bulk PBMC T cells (not recorded which). These receptors were obtained from a woman aged 45-65 years in good health. Donor details come from another sample of the same person, matched by shared clones.

The chain uses TRBV5-1 and TRBJ2-2; absent DNA, TCRdb's TRBD2 call cannot be checked. CDR3 length: 18 residues. Per the germline V gene, CDR1 is SGHRS and CDR2 is YFSETQ. The CDR3 loop reads CASSLSRAGGSNTGELFF.

This chain joins TRBV6-1 and TRBJ2-2; absent DNA, TCRdb's TRBD2 call cannot be checked. CDR1 and CDR2 (germline): MNHNS, SASEGT. The CDR3 covers 12 residues. The CDR3 protein is CASNRQSHGMFF.

The V gene is TRBV6-1, the J gene TRBJ2-1; TCRdb reports TRBD1, a call that lacks DNA to check it against. This CDR3 has 15 residues. Germline V gene data show CDR1 as MNHNS and CDR2 as SASEGT. The CDR3 region is CASSSRDPFYNEQFF.

This chain links TRBV24-1 with TRBJ2-5; there is no DNA to check the TCRdb D call of TRBD1. CDR1 KGHDR and CDR2 SFDVKD come from the germline V gene. CDR3 length equals 13 residues. This chain's CDR3 is CATSVQGKETQYF.

The chain joins TRBV5-1 to TRBJ1-6; TCRdb designates TRBD1, a call that cannot be tested without DNA. The CDR3 consists of 15 residues. Germline V lookup: CDR1 SGHRS, CDR2 YFSETQ. CDR3 loop: CASSLNPGENSPLHF.

The rearrangement uses TRBV3-1 and TRBJ2-1; checking the TCRdb D call of TRBD1 is not possible without DNA. This CDR3 is built from 14 residues. The germline gives CDR1 LGHDT, CDR2 YNNKEL (reference sequence). CDR3 region: CASSQLLERGEQFF.

The chain combines TRBV14 with TRBJ2-3; no DNA is available, so the TRBD1 call from TCRdb remains unchecked. Germline V gene lookup returns CDR1 SGHDN and CDR2 FVKESK. This CDR3 comprises 16 residues. CDR3 region: CASRPSGTFPGNTQYF.

V and J are TRBV7-9 and TRBJ1-3; without DNA, the TCRdb call of TRBD1 cannot be checked. Germline values: CDR1 SEHNR, CDR2 FQNEAQ (reference sequence). The CDR3 consists of 16 residues. CDR3 sequence: CASSQNPRGPGNTIYF.

V is TRBV20-1 and J is TRBJ2-2. This CDR3 contains 14 residues. CDR1 and CDR2 (germline): DFQATT, SNEGSKA (reference sequence). The CDR3 protein is CSARATRTTGELFF.

The V and J genes are TRBV29-1 and TRBJ1-2; the TCRdb call, TRBD1, lacks DNA for checking. Germline CDR1 is SQVTM and CDR2 is ANQGSEA. The CDR3 contains 14 residues. The CDR3 reads CSVRAGQDNYGYTF.

This rearrangement joins TRBV5-1 to TRBJ2-1; TCRdb proposes TRBD2, but this gene call is untestable without DNA. Germline CDR1 SGHRS, CDR2 YFSETQ. The CDR3 extends over 13 amino acids. CDR3 sequence: CASSPTRRDEQFF.

The genes are TRBV21-1 and TRBJ2-1; the D gene TCRdb calls, TRBD2, cannot be checked with no DNA. TRBV21-1 corresponds to a pseudogene. There are 11 residues in the CDR3. CDR3 amino acids: CASSKGGEGFF.

The chain is built from TRBV20-1 and TRBJ2-7; TCRdb's D call, TRBD1, is unchecked because there is no DNA. CDR1 and CDR2 from the germline V gene are DFQATT and SNEGSKA (reference sequence). The CDR3 spans 13 residues. The CDR3 is CSAKGQGVIEQYF.

V gene TRBV7-9 combines with J gene TRBJ2-5. Germline V CDR1 and CDR2: SEHNR, FQNEAQ (reference sequence). There are 11 residues in the CDR3. CDR3 residues: CASSWSETQYF.

This chain connects TRBV29-1 to TRBJ1-1. Germline V gives CDR1 SQVTM, CDR2 ANQGSEA. This CDR3 has 12 residues. This CDR3 reads CSIIGVVPEAFF.

CDR3: CASRSWDRVNTEAFF. V is TRBV6-1 and J is TRBJ1-1; TCRdb's D call, TRBD1, is unchecked because there is no DNA. Per the germline V gene, CDR1 is MNHNS and CDR2 is SASEGT. The CDR3 length is 15 residues.

This chain connects TRBV4-1 to TRBJ2-2; the D call of TRBD1 rests on TCRdb alone, since no DNA is present to check it. The CDR3 covers 19 residues. Germline V gives CDR1 MGHRA, CDR2 YSYEKL. The CDR3 sequence: CASSQGTSGRQSGAGELFF.

The gene calls are TRBV20-1 and TRBJ2-5; the TCRdb D gene call, TRBD2, has no DNA to confirm it. The CDR3 is 16 residues long. CDR1 is DFQATT and CDR2 is SNEGSKA in the germline V gene (reference sequence). CDR3 protein: CSASKGGLAGEETQYF.

The V call is TRBV5-1, the J call TRBJ1-1; with no DNA, the TCRdb D assignment of TRBD1 cannot be verified. This CDR3 contains 16 residues. Germline-derived CDR1 and CDR2 are SGHRS and YFSETQ. CDR3: CASSQSYRGLNTEAFF.

The rearrangement joins TRBV12-3 or TRBV12-4 to TRBJ2-1; TCRdb's D call, TRBD2, is unchecked because there is no DNA. The CDR3 spans 15 residues. The CDR3 loop is CASSFTGAWNNEQFF.

V gene TRBV6-1 combines with J gene TRBJ2-7; TCRdb's assignment of TRBD1 cannot be checked, as there is no DNA. The CDR3 length is 14 residues. Per the germline V gene, CDR1 is MNHNS and CDR2 is SASEGT. CDR3: CASSEVGPTGEQYF.

The V gene is TRBV6-1, the J gene TRBJ2-7; TCRdb's D call of TRBD1 is untestable without DNA. The CDR3 runs 14 residues. Germline V gene sequence: CDR1 MNHNS, CDR2 SASEGT. The CDR3 protein is CATPFRQGSNEQYF.

This rearrangement joins TRBV3-1 to TRBJ2-1; TCRdb indicates TRBD2, and absent DNA this call remains unverified. CDR3 size: 16 residues. Germline V lookup: CDR1 LGHDT, CDR2 YNNKEL (reference sequence). The CDR3 sequence is CASSQEGTRTDNEQFF.

V gene TRBV7-9 combines with J gene TRBJ1-1. The CDR3 extends over 15 amino acids. CDR1 is SEHNR and CDR2 is FQNEAQ in the germline V gene (reference sequence). The CDR3: CASSPGLAANTEAFF.

Here the CDR3 reads CASSFTGDSYNEQFF. The genes are TRBV6-5 and TRBJ2-1; TCRdb picks TRBD1, but there is no DNA to check that call. The CDR3 has 15 amino acids. Germline V gene data show CDR1 as MNHEY and CDR2 as SVGAGI.

V usage is TRBV20-1 and J usage is TRBJ2-3. From germline, CDR1 is DFQATT and CDR2 SNEGSKA (reference sequence). The CDR3 is 14 residues long. The CDR3 loop reads CSARDQGWTDTQYF.

The V gene is TRBV7-6, the J gene TRBJ1-5; the TRBD1 assignment by TCRdb is unverifiable without DNA. The germline V gene has CDR1 SGHVS and CDR2 FNYEAQ. This CDR3 has 13 residues. The CDR3 protein is CASSRSGDQPQHF.